This TCR beta chain was captured by sequencing in a study of cytomegalovirus exposure and HLA in healthy donors. Study-level points and caveats: Evidence from a later analysis indicated that most CMV-associated TCR beta chains looked HLA-restricted. TCR beta chains numbering some 160 were designated cytomegalovirus-associated.

A note on this clone: The antigen is unknown.

The PCR employed 60 Vbeta primers together with 13 Jbeta primers. Assay: immunoSEQ multiplex PCR; the TCRdb copy retains only in-frame clones and omits some. The table shows approximately 160,000 clones, with 65% to 80% occurring only once. Trimming took off 5 bases at V and 7 bases at J, with 12 bases between the two ends. The CDR3 covers 13 residues. CDR1 and CDR2 from the germline V gene are SGHTA and FQGTGA. The sequence came from a woman between 45 and 60 years old in good health and CMV-seropositive. Sequencing used PBMCs. This sequence joins TRBV7-3 and TRBJ2-1; maybe TRBD2 (6 bases). CDR3 amino acids: CASSPSSGNEQFF. CDR3 nucleotide sequence: TGTGCCAGCAGCCCCTCGAGCGGGAATGAGCAGTTCTTC.